The rows below give T cell receptor beta chains drawn from one sample of a study of blood T cell repertoires in COVID-19. Repertoires were generated with immunoSEQ multiplex PCR, while TCRdb's copy carries only in-frame clones and drops some. This table holds about 110,000 clones, 84% found once. What was sequenced was peripheral blood. The source of these receptors is a woman between 45 and 60 years old with acute or convalescent COVID-19. CDR3s include the opening cysteine and the closing phenylalanine or tryptophan. A D gene is named only where the DNA matches it firmly. Where a row states a size, it is once, few, many or the class of an expanded clone; other rows omit it.

clone size: NA; CDR3 length: 15; V gene: TRBV7-2; D gene: NA; J gene: TRBJ2-1; CDR3 DNA: TGTGCCAGCAGCTCGTACAGGCAAACGAGCAATGAGCAGTTCTTC; CDR3 protein: CASSSYRQTSNEQFF
clone size: NA; CDR3 length: 16; V gene: TRBV5-1; D gene: TRBD1; J gene: TRBJ2-1; CDR3 DNA: TGCGCCAGCAGCTTTCTAGGGGGCCCAGGGGTCAATGAGCAGTTCTTC; CDR3 protein: CASSFLGGPGVNEQFF
clone size: NA; CDR3 length: 15; V gene: TRBV5-1; D gene: TRBD1; J gene: TRBJ2-1; CDR3 DNA: TGCGCCAGCAGAGCTCCGGGACAGGGGTTAGAGGAGCAGTTCTTC; CDR3 protein: CASRAPGQGLEEQFF
clone size: NA; CDR3 length: 11; V gene: TRBV29-1; D gene: NA; J gene: TRBJ1-1; CDR3 DNA: TGCAGCGTTTACAGAACCACTGAAGCTTTCTTT; CDR3 protein: CSVYRTTEAFF
clone size: NA; CDR3 length: 11; V gene: TRBV4-2; D gene: NA; J gene: TRBJ1-4; CDR3 DNA: TGTGCCAGCACAAGGGGGGAAAAACTGTTTTTT; CDR3 protein: CASTRGEKLFF
clone size: NA; CDR3 length: 15; V gene: TRBV6-5; D gene: NA; J gene: TRBJ1-2; CDR3 DNA: TGTGCCAGCAGGGAGGGACGGACCCCAACGGTTGGCTACACCTTC; CDR3 protein: CASREGRTPTVGYTF
clone size: once; CDR3 length: 13; V gene: TRBV6-2/TRBV6-3; D gene: NA; J gene: TRBJ2-1; CDR3 DNA: TGTGCCAGCAGTTGGACAGCCTACAATGAGCAGTTCTTC; CDR3 protein: CASSWTAYNEQFF
clone size: NA; CDR3 length: 11; V gene: TRBV20-1; D gene: NA; J gene: TRBJ1-1; CDR3 DNA: TGCAGTGCTAGCGGAGCTAGCGAAGCTTTCTTT; CDR3 protein: CSASGASEAFF
clone size: NA; CDR3 length: 16; V gene: TRBV14; D gene: NA; J gene: TRBJ1-3; CDR3 DNA: TGTGCCAGCAGCCAAGATACAGGGCCTTGGGGAAACACCATATATTTT; CDR3 protein: CASSQDTGPWGNTIYF
clone size: NA; CDR3 length: 12; V gene: TRBV5-4; D gene: NA; J gene: TRBJ1-2; CDR3 DNA: TGTGCCAGCACCGGGCAGGAGGATGGCTACACCTTC; CDR3 protein: CASTGQEDGYTF
clone size: NA; CDR3 length: 14; V gene: TRBV5-1; D gene: NA; J gene: TRBJ2-7; CDR3 DNA: TGCGCCAGCAGCGTTTGGGCTAATTCCTACGAGCAGTACTTC; CDR3 protein: CASSVWANSYEQYF
clone size: once; CDR3 length: 14; V gene: TRBV2; D gene: NA; J gene: TRBJ2-5; CDR3 DNA: TGTGCCAGCAGTGAAGCGCGTGGTTCTGAGACCCAGTACTTC; CDR3 protein: CASSEARGSETQYF
clone size: NA; CDR3 length: 17; V gene: TRBV7-8; D gene: NA; J gene: TRBJ2-6; CDR3 DNA: TGTGCCAGCAGCTTAGAAGCTGCCTCCTCTGGGGCCAACGTCCTGACTTTC; CDR3 protein: CASSLEAASSGANVLTF
clone size: NA; CDR3 length: 16; V gene: TRBV9; D gene: TRBD2; J gene: TRBJ2-1; CDR3 DNA: TGTGCCAGCAGCGTAGGGGGGACTAGCGGGCAGAATGAGCAGTTCTTC; CDR3 protein: CASSVGGTSGQNEQFF
clone size: few; CDR3 length: 14; V gene: TRBV10-1; D gene: TRBD1; J gene: TRBJ1-1; CDR3 DNA: TGCGCCAGCAGCTCAGGGGGCTCTTTGGGTGAAGCTTTCTTT; CDR3 protein: CASSSGGSLGEAFF
clone size: NA; CDR3 length: 16; V gene: TRBV3-1/TRBV3-2; D gene: NA; J gene: TRBJ1-5; CDR3 DNA: TGTGCCAGCAGCCAAGCAGGAGGGGCCTCCAATCAGCCCCAGCATTTT; CDR3 protein: CASSQAGGASNQPQHF
clone size: NA; CDR3 length: 14; V gene: TRBV29-1; D gene: NA; J gene: TRBJ1-1; CDR3 DNA: TGCAGCGTCCTAATTGGGGTTGACAGATCTGAAGCTTTCTTT; CDR3 protein: CSVLIGVDRSEAFF
clone size: NA; CDR3 length: 16; V gene: TRBV30; D gene: NA; J gene: TRBJ1-6; CDR3 DNA: TGTGCCTGGAGTGTAGGGGGAACCCCCTATAATTCACCCCTCCACTTT; CDR3 protein: CAWSVGGTPYNSPLHF
clone size: NA; CDR3 length: 15; V gene: TRBV3-1/TRBV3-2; D gene: TRBD1; J gene: TRBJ1-2; CDR3 DNA: TGTGCCAGCAGCTTCCGACAGGGCTGGGGCTATGGCTACACCTTC; CDR3 protein: CASSFRQGWGYGYTF
clone size: NA; CDR3 length: 14; V gene: TRBV6-5; D gene: NA; J gene: TRBJ2-1; CDR3 DNA: TGTGCCAGCAGGTCCCAGATAGCGAAGAATGAGCAGTTCTTC; CDR3 protein: CASRSQIAKNEQFF
clone size: NA; CDR3 length: 12; V gene: TRBV5-1; D gene: TRBD1; J gene: TRBJ1-2; CDR3 DNA: TGCGCCAGCAGTAGGGACAGGGAAGGCTACACCTTC; CDR3 protein: CASSRDREGYTF
clone size: NA; CDR3 length: 16; V gene: TRBV9; D gene: NA; J gene: TRBJ1-6; CDR3 DNA: TGTGCCAGCAGCCCCGGGACAACGGCCAATAATTCACCCCTCCACTTT; CDR3 protein: CASSPGTTANNSPLHF
clone size: NA; CDR3 length: 15; V gene: TRBV6-5; D gene: NA; J gene: TRBJ1-1; CDR3 DNA: TGTGCCAGCAGTTACAGCCAGGGTCTGAACACTGAAGCTTTCTTT; CDR3 protein: CASSYSQGLNTEAFF
clone size: once; CDR3 length: 13; V gene: TRBV14; D gene: NA; J gene: TRBJ1-2; CDR3 DNA: TGTGCCAGCAGCCCTGACAGGAAATATGGCTACACCTTC; CDR3 protein: CASSPDRKYGYTF
clone size: NA; CDR3 length: 11; V gene: TRBV3-1/TRBV3-2; D gene: TRBD1; J gene: TRBJ1-1; CDR3 DNA: TGTGCCACTCAGGGGGCAACTGAAGCTTTCTTT; CDR3 protein: CATQGATEAFF